This T cell receptor beta chain originates from a study of control samples from healthy donors and cancer patients. The protocol was immunoSEQ multiplex PCR, while the TCRdb copy is restricted to in-frame clones and leaves out a portion. The data show tens of thousands of clones, about 88% seen once. Sequencing was carried out using blood. This clonotype was sampled from a woman between 70 and 85 years old in good health.

CDR3 sequence: CASSFRGGNEKLFF. DNA of the CDR3: TGTGCCAGCAGTTTCAGGGGGGGTAATGAAAAACTGTTTTTT. The rearrangement links TRBV27 to TRBJ1-4; 7 bases match TRBD1. Trimming at V came to 3 bases and at J to 4 bases, leaving 2 bases not matched to a gene. The CDR3 length is 14 residues. Looked up from germline, CDR1 is MNHEY and CDR2 is SMNVEV (reference sequence).